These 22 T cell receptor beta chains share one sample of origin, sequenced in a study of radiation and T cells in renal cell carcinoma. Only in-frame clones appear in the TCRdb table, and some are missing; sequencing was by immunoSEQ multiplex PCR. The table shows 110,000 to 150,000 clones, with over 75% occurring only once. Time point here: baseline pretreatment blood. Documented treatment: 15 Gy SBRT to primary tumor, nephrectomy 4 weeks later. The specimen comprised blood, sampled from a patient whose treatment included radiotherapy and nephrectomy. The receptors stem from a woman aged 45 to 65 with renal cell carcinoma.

The CDR3 region is CASSQGLGSRETQYF. The CDR3 nucleotides read TGTGCCAGCAGCCAAGGCCTAGGGTCCCGAGAGACCCAGTACTTC. This rearrangement joins TRBV4-2 to TRBJ2-5, with unresolved D. The V end was cut by 1 base, the J end by 4 bases, with 13 bases between. The CDR3 loop spans 15 amino acids. CDR1 is LGHNA and CDR2 is YNFKEQ in the germline V gene.

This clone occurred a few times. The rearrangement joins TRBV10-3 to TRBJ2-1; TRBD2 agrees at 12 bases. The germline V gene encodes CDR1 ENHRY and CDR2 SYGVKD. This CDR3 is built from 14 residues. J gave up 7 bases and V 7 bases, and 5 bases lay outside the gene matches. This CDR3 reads CAIKGLAGGNEQFF. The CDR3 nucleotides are TGTGCCATCAAGGGACTAGCGGGCGGGAATGAGCAGTTCTTC.

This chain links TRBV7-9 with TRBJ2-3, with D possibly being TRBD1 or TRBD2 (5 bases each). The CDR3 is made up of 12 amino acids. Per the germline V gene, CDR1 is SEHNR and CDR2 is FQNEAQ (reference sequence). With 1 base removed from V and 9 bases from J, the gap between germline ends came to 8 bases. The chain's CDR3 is CASSLGGITQYF. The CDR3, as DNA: TGTGCCAGCAGCTTAGGGGGGATCACGCAGTATTTT.

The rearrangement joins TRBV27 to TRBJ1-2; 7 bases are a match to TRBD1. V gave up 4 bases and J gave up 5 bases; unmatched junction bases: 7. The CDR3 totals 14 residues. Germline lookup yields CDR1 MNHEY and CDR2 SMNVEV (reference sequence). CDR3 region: CASSSGTAGYGYTF. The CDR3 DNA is TGTGCCAGCAGTTCCGGGACAGCTGGTTATGGCTACACCTTC.

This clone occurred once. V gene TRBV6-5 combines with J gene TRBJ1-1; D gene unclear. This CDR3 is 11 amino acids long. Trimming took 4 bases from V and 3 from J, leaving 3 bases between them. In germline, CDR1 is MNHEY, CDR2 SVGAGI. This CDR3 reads CASSSYTEAFF. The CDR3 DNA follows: TGTGCCAGCAGTTCGTACACTGAAGCTTTCTTT.

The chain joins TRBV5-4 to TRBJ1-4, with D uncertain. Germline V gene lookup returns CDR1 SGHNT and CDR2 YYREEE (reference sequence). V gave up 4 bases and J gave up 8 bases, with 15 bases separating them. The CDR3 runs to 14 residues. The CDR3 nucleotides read TGTGCCAGCAGCCGCGGACCGGACGGCGAAAAACTGTTTTTT. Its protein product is CASSRGPDGEKLFF.

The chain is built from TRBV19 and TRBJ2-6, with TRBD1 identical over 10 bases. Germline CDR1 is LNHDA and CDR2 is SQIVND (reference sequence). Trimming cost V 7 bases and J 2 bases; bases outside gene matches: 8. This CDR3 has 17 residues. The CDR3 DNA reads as TGTGCCAGTACTCCGGGACAGGGGCTCCCTGGGGCCAACGTCCTGACTTTC. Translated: CASTPGQGLPGANVLTF.

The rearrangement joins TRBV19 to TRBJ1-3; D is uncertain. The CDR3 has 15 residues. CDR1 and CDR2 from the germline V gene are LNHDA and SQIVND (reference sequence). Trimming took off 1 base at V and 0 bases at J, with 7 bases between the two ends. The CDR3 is CASSIVGSSGNTIYF. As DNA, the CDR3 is TGTGCCAGTAGTATAGTTGGGAGCTCTGGAAACACCATATATTTT.

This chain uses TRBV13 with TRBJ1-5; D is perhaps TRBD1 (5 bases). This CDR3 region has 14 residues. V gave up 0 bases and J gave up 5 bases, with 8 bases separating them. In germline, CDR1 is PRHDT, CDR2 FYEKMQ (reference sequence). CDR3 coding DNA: TGTGCCAGCAGCTTAGGCCGGGGGTATCAGCCCCAGCATTTT. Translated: CASSLGRGYQPQHF.

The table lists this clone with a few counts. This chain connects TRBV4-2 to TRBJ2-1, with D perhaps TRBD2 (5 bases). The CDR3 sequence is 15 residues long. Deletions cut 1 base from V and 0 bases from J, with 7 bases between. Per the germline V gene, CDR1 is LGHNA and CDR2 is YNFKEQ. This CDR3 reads CASSQGESSYNEQFF. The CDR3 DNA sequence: TGTGCCAGCAGCCAAGGGGAGAGCTCCTACAATGAGCAGTTCTTC.

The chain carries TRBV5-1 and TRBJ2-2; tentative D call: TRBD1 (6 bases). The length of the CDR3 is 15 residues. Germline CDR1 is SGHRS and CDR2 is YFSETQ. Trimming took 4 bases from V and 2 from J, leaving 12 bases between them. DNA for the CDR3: TGCGCCAGCAGCCGGGGACAAACTAACACCGGGGAGCTGTTTTTT. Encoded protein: CASSRGQTNTGELFF.

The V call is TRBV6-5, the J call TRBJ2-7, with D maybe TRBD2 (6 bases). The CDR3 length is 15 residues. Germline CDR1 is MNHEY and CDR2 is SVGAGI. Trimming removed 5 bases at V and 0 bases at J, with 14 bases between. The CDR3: CASSLAGLGSYEQYF. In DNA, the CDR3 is TGTGCCAGCAGTCTGGCGGGACTGGGCTCCTACGAGCAGTACTTC.

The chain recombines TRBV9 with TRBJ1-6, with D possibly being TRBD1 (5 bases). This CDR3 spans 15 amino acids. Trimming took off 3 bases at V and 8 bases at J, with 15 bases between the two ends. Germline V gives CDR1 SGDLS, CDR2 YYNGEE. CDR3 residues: CASSALPAGDSPLHF. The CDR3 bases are TGTGCCAGCAGCGCACTCCCGGCGGGGGATTCACCCCTCCACTTT.

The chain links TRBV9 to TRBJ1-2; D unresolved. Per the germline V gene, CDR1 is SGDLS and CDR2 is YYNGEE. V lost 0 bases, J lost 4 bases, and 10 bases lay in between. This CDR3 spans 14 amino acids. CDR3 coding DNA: TGTGCCAGCAGCGTAGAGGAAGGGAGCTATGGCTACACCTTC. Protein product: CASSVEEGSYGYTF.

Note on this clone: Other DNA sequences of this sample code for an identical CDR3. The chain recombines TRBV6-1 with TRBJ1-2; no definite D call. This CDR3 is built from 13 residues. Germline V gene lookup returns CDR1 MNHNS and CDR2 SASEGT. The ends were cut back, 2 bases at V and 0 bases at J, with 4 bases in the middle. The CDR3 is CASSELANYGYTF. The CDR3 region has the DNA TGTGCCAGCAGTGAATTAGCTAACTATGGCTACACCTTC.

The CDR3 loop is CASSSSRQATNEKLFF. The CDR3 region has the DNA TGTGCCAGCAGTTCATCCCGCCAGGCAACTAATGAAAAACTGTTTTTT. V and J are TRBV6-6 and TRBJ1-4; D uncertain. V gave up 4 bases and J gave up 0 bases, with 12 bases separating them. The CDR3 has 16 amino acids. Germline assignment: CDR1 MNHNY and CDR2 SVGAGI (reference sequence).

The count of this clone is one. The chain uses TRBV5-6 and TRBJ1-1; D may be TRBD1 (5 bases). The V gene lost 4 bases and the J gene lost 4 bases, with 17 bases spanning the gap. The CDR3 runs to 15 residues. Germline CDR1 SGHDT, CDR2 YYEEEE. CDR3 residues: CASSGWGLYTTEAFF. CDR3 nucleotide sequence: TGTGCCAGCAGCGGCTGGGGCCTTTATACCACTGAAGCTTTCTTT.

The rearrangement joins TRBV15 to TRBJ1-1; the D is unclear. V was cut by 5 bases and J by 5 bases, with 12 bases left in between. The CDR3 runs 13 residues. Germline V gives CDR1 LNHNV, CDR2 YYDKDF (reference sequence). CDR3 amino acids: CATSPWRATEAFF. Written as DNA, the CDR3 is TGTGCCACCAGCCCCTGGCGGGCGACTGAAGCTTTCTTT.

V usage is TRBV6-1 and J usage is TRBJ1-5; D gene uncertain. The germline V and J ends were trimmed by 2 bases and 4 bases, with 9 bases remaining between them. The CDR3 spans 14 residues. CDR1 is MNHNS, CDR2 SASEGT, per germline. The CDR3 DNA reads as TGTGCCAGCAGTGAACATTCAGAAAATCAGCCCCAGCATTTT. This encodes CASSEHSENQPQHF.

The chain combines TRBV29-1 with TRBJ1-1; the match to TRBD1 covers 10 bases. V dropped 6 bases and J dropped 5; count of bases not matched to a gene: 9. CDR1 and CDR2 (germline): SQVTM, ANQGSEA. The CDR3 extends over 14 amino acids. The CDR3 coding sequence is TGCAGCGTCGGACCGGGACAGGGGAGGACTGAAGCTTTCTTT. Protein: CSVGPGQGRTEAFF.

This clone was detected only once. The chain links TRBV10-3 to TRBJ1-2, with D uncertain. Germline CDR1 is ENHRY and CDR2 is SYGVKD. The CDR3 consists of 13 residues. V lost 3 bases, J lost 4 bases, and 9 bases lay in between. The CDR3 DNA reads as TGTGCCATCAGTGACATCCTTTTCTATGGCTACACCTTC. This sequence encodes CAISDILFYGYTF.

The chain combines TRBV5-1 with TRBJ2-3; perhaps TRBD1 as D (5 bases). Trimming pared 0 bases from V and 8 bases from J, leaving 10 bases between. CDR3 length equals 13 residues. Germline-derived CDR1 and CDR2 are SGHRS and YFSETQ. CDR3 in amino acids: CASSLGARATQYF. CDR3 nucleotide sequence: TGCGCCAGCAGCTTGGGTGCCAGGGCTACGCAGTATTTT.